This T cell receptor (beta chain) was found in a study of cytomegalovirus exposure and HLA in healthy donors. Study context: Later, an analysis reported that the 110 or so validation repertoires had used the same platform as the 500 to 750 first-cohort repertoires. Study-wide results and caveats: The authors listed roughly 150 TCR beta chains as cytomegalovirus-associated. In vitro testing confirmed a few CMV-associated chains as specific for CMV antigens. Reportedly, diagnosis of cytomegalovirus status by the classifier showed high specificity and sensitivity.

Turning to this clone: Its cognate antigen is unknown.

Measured with immunoSEQ multiplex PCR; TCRdb has only the in-frame clones, and not every one. The sample has just under 75,000 clones; around 94% are singletons. Sequenced material: PBMCs. This clonotype was obtained from a woman in her late teens or twenties in good health and CMV-seropositive.

CDR3 in amino acids: CASSQDYLNTIYF. CDR3 DNA: TGTGCCAGCAGCCAAGATTACTTGAACACCATATATTTT. This rearrangement joins TRBV4-2 to TRBJ1-3; D is unresolved. This CDR3 has 13 residues. Germline CDR1 reads LGHNA; CDR2 reads YNFKEQ. The germline V and J ends were trimmed by 0 bases and 7 bases, with 7 bases remaining between them.